The 23 T cell receptor beta chains presented below share a single source sample, sequenced in a study of cytomegalovirus exposure and HLA in healthy donors. The primer mix had 60 Vbeta and 13 Jbeta primers. The repertoire was sequenced with immunoSEQ multiplex PCR; TCRdb's copy has only in-frame clones and lacks some. The sample shows about 170,000 clones, 80% to 85% of them seen only once. Source material: PBMCs. All receptors derive from a girl aged 2-10 years in good health and CMV-seropositive.

V and J are TRBV9 and TRBJ1-4, with TRBD1 identical over 8 bases. V lost 5 bases, J lost 2 bases, and 2 bases stayed unmatched. CDR3 length: 14 residues. Germline CDR1 and CDR2: SGDLS and YYNGEE. CDR3 loop: CASRGQGTNEKLFF. The DNA of the CDR3 is TGTGCCAGCAGAGGACAGGGCACTAATGAAAAACTGTTTTTT.

The chain carries TRBV30 and TRBJ1-2, with 10 bases that match TRBD1. The germline CDR1 and CDR2 sequences are GTSNPN and SVGIG (reference sequence). This CDR3 is built from 14 residues. V was clipped by 1 base and J by 4 bases; unmatched bases: 3. The CDR3 protein is CAWSAGQGFYGYTF. CDR3 DNA: TGTGCCTGGAGTGCGGGACAGGGGTTCTATGGCTACACCTTC.

This chain joins TRBV28 and TRBJ2-7; weak D call: TRBD2 (5 bases). The germline CDR1 and CDR2 sequences are MDHEN and SYDVKM. V lost 2 bases to trimming and J lost 1 base, with 6 bases between them. The CDR3 covers 13 residues. The DNA for the CDR3 is TGTGCCAGCAGTTTACGGAGGTCCTACGAGCAGTACTTC. Protein sequence: CASSLRRSYEQYF.

This chain joins TRBV4-1 and TRBJ2-1, with 9 positions matching TRBD1. The CDR3 length is 18 residues. CDR1 MGHRA and CDR2 YSYEKL come from the germline V gene. V lost 0 bases to trimming and J lost 3 bases; unmatched junction nucleotides: 9. As DNA, the CDR3 is TGCGCCAGCAGCCAAGAATCGGGGACAGGGTTTCTCTACAATGAGCAGTTCTTC. Its protein product is CASSQESGTGFLYNEQFF.

The CDR3 protein is CASTEAGTNEQFF. CDR3 in DNA: TGTGCCAGCACAGAAGCGGGAACCAATGAGCAGTTCTTC. The V call is TRBV6-5, the J call TRBJ2-1; 7 bases are a match to TRBD2. With V trimmed by 7 bases and J by 6 bases, 6 bases remained unmatched. The CDR3 loop spans 13 amino acids. Germline V gene data show CDR1 as MNHEY and CDR2 as SVGAGI.

This sequence joins TRBV10-3 and TRBJ2-7; a weak D match, TRBD1 (6 bases). Germline-derived CDR1 and CDR2 are ENHRY and SYGVKD. The CDR3 consists of 14 residues. V was cut by 8 bases and J by 3 bases, with 17 bases left in between. The DNA of the CDR3 is TGTGCCATCGGGGCAGGGGAAAATGACTACGAGCAGTACTTC. This sequence encodes CAIGAGENDYEQYF.

The gene calls are TRBV30 and TRBJ2-7; no clear D. CDR3 length equals 11 residues. Germline V gene sequence: CDR1 GTSNPN, CDR2 SVGIG (reference sequence). V lost 4 bases, J lost 1 base, and 5 bases lay in between. The DNA for the CDR3 is TGTGCCTGGACAGATTCCTACGAGCAGTACTTC. It specifies CAWTDSYEQYF.

Note on this clone: One end of the junction does not line up with germline, which may come from a read error. The chain has TRBV7-9 and TRBJ2-5, with 9 positions matching TRBD1. Germline-derived CDR1 and CDR2 are SEHNR and FQNEAQ (reference sequence). The CDR3 spans 12 residues. In nucleotides, the CDR3 is TGTGCCAGCAGCTTAGACCGGGACAGGGAGGACTTC. This codes for CASSLDRDREDF. Filled out from reference TRBV7-9 and TRBJ2-5, the complete variable domain reads DTGVSQNPRHKITKRGQNVTFRCDPISEHNRLYWYRQTLGQGPEFLTYFQNEAQLEKSRLLSDRFSAERPKGSFSTLEIQRTEQGDSAMYLCASSLDRDREDFGPGTRLLVL.

The V call is TRBV5-1, the J call TRBJ2-7, with TRBD2 identical over 9 bases. CDR1 is SGHRS, CDR2 YFSETQ, per germline. This CDR3 contains 14 residues. J gave up 1 base and V 5 bases, and 4 bases lay outside the gene matches. The CDR3, as DNA: TGCGCCAGCAGTTCTAGCGGGGCTTCCTACGAGCAGTACTTC. This translates into CASSSSGASYEQYF.

This clone was found once. The genes are TRBV6-6 and TRBJ2-5; 7 bases map to TRBD1. Germline CDR1 MNHNY, CDR2 SVGAGI (reference sequence). This CDR3 comprises 14 residues. The junction had 3 bases not matched to a gene; V was cut back by 2 bases and J by 3 bases. The CDR3 sequence is CASSYDTGEETQYF. CDR3 DNA sequence: TGTGCCAGCAGTTACGACACAGGGGAAGAGACCCAGTACTTC.

V and J are TRBV28 and TRBJ2-1; D gene ambiguous. The germline gives CDR1 MDHEN, CDR2 SYDVKM. The CDR3 has 16 amino acids. Trimming shortened V by 3 bases and J by 0 bases, and 12 bases separated the two germline ends. Here the CDR3 reads CASSLIDTLSYNEQFF. DNA of the CDR3: TGTGCCAGCAGTTTGATCGACACCCTCTCCTACAATGAGCAGTTCTTC.

V is TRBV30 and J is TRBJ2-3; possibly TRBD2 for D (5 bases). This CDR3 contains 13 residues. Germline assignment: CDR1 GTSNPN and CDR2 SVGIG (reference sequence). The germline V and J ends were trimmed by 0 bases and 6 bases, with 10 bases remaining between them. CDR3 sequence reads: CAWSVGAVDTQYF. The CDR3 DNA is TGTGCCTGGAGTGTAGGAGCGGTGGATACGCAGTATTTT.

About this clone itself: A read error may produce the germline difference seen at one junction end. The J gene is TRBJ1-2, the V gene TRBV5-4, with 7 bases matching TRBD1. Germline-derived CDR1 and CDR2 are SGHNT and YYREEE (reference sequence). The CDR3 runs 14 residues. CDR3 sequence (DNA): TGTGCCAGCACCTTGCAGGGGGTAGACTATGGCTACACCTTC. As protein: CASTLQGVDYGYTF. The entire variable domain, with the rest obtained from reference TRBV5-4 and TRBJ1-2, is as follows: ETGVTQSPTHLIKTRGQQVTLRCSSQSGHNTVSWYQQALGQGPQFIFQYYREEENGRGNFPPRFSGLQFPNYSSELNVNALELDDSALYLCASTLQGVDYGYTFGSGTRLTVV.

This sequence joins TRBV6-1 and TRBJ2-7; D possibly corresponds to TRBD1 (5 bases). CDR1 and CDR2 from the germline V gene are MNHNS and SASEGT. This CDR3 comprises 13 residues. With 2 bases removed from V and 5 bases from J, the gap between germline ends came to 10 bases. CDR3 region: CASSEPGKDEQYF. CDR3 coding DNA: TGTGCCAGCAGTGAACCAGGGAAGGACGAGCAGTACTTC.

This clone appeared a single time. CDR3 nucleotides: TGTGCCAGCAGCTTATCGTCGGGAACCGGGGAGCTGTTTTTT. As protein: CASSLSSGTGELFF. The gene calls are TRBV7-2 and TRBJ2-2; TRBD2 is a possible D gene (5 bases). The CDR3 loop spans 14 amino acids. V lost 2 bases and J lost 5, with 9 bases in between. From germline, CDR1 is SGHTA and CDR2 FQGNSA.

This clone was recorded a few times. J is TRBJ2-3 and V is TRBV5-1; 8 nucleotides match TRBD2. The CDR3 totals 14 residues. Unmatched junction bases numbered 4, after V lost 2 bases and J lost 5 bases. CDR1 SGHRS and CDR2 YFSETQ come from the germline V gene. CDR3 in DNA: TGCGCCAGCAGCTTCCAGCGGGAGAGAGATACGCAGTATTTT. Residues: CASSFQRERDTQYF. Full variable domain (rest looked up from reference TRBV5-1 and TRBJ2-3): KAGVTQTPRYLIKTRGQQVTLSCSPISGHRSVSWYQQTPGQGLQFLFEYFSETQRNKGNFPGRFSGRQFSNSRSEMNVSTLELGDSALYLCASSFQRERDTQYFGPGTRLTVL.

Of note for this clone: At one of its ends the junction is not consistent with the germline gene, which may arise from a read error. The chain couples TRBV29-1 to TRBJ2-3; a weak D match, TRBD2 (6 bases). The germline V gene encodes CDR1 SQVTM and CDR2 ANQGSEA. The CDR3 runs to 14 residues. The CDR3 region is CSVEDGTYTDTQYF. In DNA form, the CDR3 reads TGCAGCGTCGAAGACGGGACTTACACAGATACGCAGTATTTT.

This clone was observed a handful of times. Here the CDR3 DNA reads TGTGCCAGCAGCTTAGTAGGGACTTTCCACGAGCAGTACTTC. Its protein product is CASSLVGTFHEQYF. This chain links TRBV11-2 with TRBJ2-7, with D tentatively TRBD2 (6 bases). V dropped 1 base and J dropped 5 bases, with 12 bases sitting between them. Germline CDR1 SGHAT, CDR2 FQNNGV. The CDR3 totals 14 residues.

The chain joins TRBV30 to TRBJ2-3; D remains unclear. The CDR3 covers 12 residues. V was clipped by 2 bases and J by 2 bases, with 5 bases between them. The germline V gene encodes CDR1 GTSNPN and CDR2 SVGIG (reference sequence). The CDR3 spells CAWSIYTDTQYF. In nucleotides, the CDR3 is TGTGCCTGGAGTATCTACACAGATACGCAGTATTTT.

The rearrangement links TRBV27 to TRBJ1-2; TRBD1 agrees at 11 bases. J gave up 2 bases and V 7 bases, and 9 bases lay outside the gene matches. The CDR3 extends over 16 amino acids. Per germline, CDR1 MNHEY and CDR2 SMNVEV (reference sequence). DNA of the CDR3: TGTGCCAGCATAGGAACGGACAGGGGGCGAAACTATGGCTACACCTTC. Translating gives CASIGTDRGRNYGYTF.

The chain carries TRBV5-5 and TRBJ1-4; D unclear. CDR1 is SGHKS, CDR2 YYEKEE, per germline (reference sequence). CDR3 length: 13 amino acids. The V end lost 1 base, the J end lost 5 bases, and 6 bases lay between the germline ends. CDR3 DNA sequence: TGTGCCAGCAGCTTGAGCCCCAATGAAAAACTGTTTTTT. Translation: CASSLSPNEKLFF.

V gene TRBV18 combines with J gene TRBJ2-1, with a possible D match to TRBD2 (6 bases). Germline V gene sequence: CDR1 KGHSH, CDR2 LQKENI. V lost 3 bases and J 0 bases, leaving 15 bases between the germline ends. CDR3 length: 17 residues. CDR3 residues: CASSPPRLGSSYNEQFF. The CDR3 nucleotides are TGTGCCAGCTCACCTCCACGACTAGGGTCCTCCTACAATGAGCAGTTCTTC.

The J gene is TRBJ2-3, the V gene TRBV4-1; TRBD2 aligns across 9 bases. The V segment lost 4 bases and the J segment 4 bases; nucleotides outside the gene matches: 6. This CDR3 has 15 residues. Germline values: CDR1 MGHRA, CDR2 YSYEKL. As DNA, the CDR3 is TGCGCCAGCAGCCCCGGGACTAGCTTGGCAGATACGCAGTATTTT. This gives the protein CASSPGTSLADTQYF.